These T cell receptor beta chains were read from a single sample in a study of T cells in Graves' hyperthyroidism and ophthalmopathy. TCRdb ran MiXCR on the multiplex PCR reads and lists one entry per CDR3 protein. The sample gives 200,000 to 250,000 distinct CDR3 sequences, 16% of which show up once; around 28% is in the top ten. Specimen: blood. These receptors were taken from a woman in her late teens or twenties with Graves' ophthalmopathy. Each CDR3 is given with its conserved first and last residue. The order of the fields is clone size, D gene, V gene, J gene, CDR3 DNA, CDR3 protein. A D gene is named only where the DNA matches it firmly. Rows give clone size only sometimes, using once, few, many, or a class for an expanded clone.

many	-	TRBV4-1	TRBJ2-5	TGCGCCAGCAGCCAAGGGGCGGGGCGGGAGACCCAGTACTTC	CASSQGAGRETQYF
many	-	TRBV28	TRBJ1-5	TGTGCCAGCAGTTTACAGGATCAGCCCCAGCATTTT	CASSLQDQPQHF
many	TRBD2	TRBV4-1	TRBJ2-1	TGCGCCAGCAGCCAAGTTATGCGGGGGGGCAGCTCCTACAATGAGCAGTTCTTC	CASSQVMRGGSSYNEQFF
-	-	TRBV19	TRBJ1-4	TGTGCCAGTAGCCGAGAGGGGTGGCGAGGTGAAAAACTGTTTTTT	CASSREGWRGEKLFF
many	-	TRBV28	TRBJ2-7	TGTGCCAGCACCCGAGAGGGAGCTGAGTGGGAGCAGTACTTC	CASTREGAEWEQYF
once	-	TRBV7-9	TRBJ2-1	TGTGCCAGCAGCACGAACCCGGGACAGGGAGGGACTAGTTCATTGAATGAGCAGTTCTTC	CASSTNPGQGGTSSLNEQFF
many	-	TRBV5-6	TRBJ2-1	TGTGCCAGCAGCCCTTTCCTAAGCTCCTACAATGAGCAGTTCTTC	CASSPFLSSYNEQFF
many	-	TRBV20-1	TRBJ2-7	TGCAGTGCTAGTGCCGAACTGTTTTCCTACGAGCAGTACTTC	CSASAELFSYEQYF
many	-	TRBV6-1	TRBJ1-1	TGTGCCAGCAGTCAACACGGGACGTTGAACACTGAAGCTTTCTTT	CASSQHGTLNTEAFF
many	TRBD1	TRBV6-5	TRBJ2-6	TGTGCCAGCAGTTACGAACAGGGGGCGCGAGGGGCCAACGTCCTGACTTTC	CASSYEQGARGANVLTF
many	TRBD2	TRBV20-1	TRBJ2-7	TGCAGTGCTAGGCTAGCGGGGTCCTACGAGCAGTACTTC	CSARLAGSYEQYF
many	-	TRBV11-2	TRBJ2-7	TGTGCCAGCAGCCGACTAGCCTACGAGCAGTACTTC	CASSRLAYEQYF